Below, 20 T cell receptor beta chains from the same sample are listed, as sequenced in a study of blood T cells in healthy people across ages (dated by TCRdb to the mid-2010s). The protocol used for the library was 5' RACE. The reads were generated on an Illumina HiSeq 2500. A second PCR of about 6 to 11 cycles was performed with a sample-barcoded 5' primer and a J-beta primer mix. TCRdb cleaned the public reads at Q25 with fastp, built clones with MiXCR and kept in-frame beta chains. A single entry per CDR3 protein holds the most common genes and DNA from its merged rows. This sample comprises 630,000 or so distinct CDR3 sequences, about 30% of them detected only once. Clones ranked in the top ten supply approximately 15% of the sample. Sequenced sample: blood. The source is a woman of 80 years or more in good health.

This clonotype has a handful of counts. This may be a read error, as it is one base from a much larger clone. V gene TRBV19 combines with J gene TRBJ1-2; D is possibly TRBD1 (5 bases). V lost 5 bases and J lost 1, with 11 bases in between. Germline CDR1 and CDR2: LNHDA and SQIVND (reference sequence). This CDR3 spans 14 amino acids. In DNA, the CDR3 is TGTGCCAGTAGTCCGGGACCGAGTAACTATGGCTACACCTTC. Translation gives CASSPGPSNYGYTF.

This clonotype was recorded only once. The gene calls are TRBV19 and TRBJ2-3, with TRBD2 matching over 7 bases. Trimming took 6 bases from V and 2 from J; bases not matched to a gene: 11. CDR1 is LNHDA and CDR2 is SQIVND in the germline V gene (reference sequence). The CDR3 runs to 16 residues. The CDR3 region has the DNA TGTGCCAGTAGCAATTCTCCGACTAGCAACACAGATACGCAGTATTTT. Translating it yields CASSNSPTSNTDTQYF.

The table lists this clonotype with many counts. The V gene is TRBV9, the J gene TRBJ1-2, with 7 bases matching TRBD1. V gave up 3 bases and J gave up 3 bases; unmatched junction bases: 8. The CDR3 is made up of 15 amino acids. Germline V lookup: CDR1 SGDLS, CDR2 YYNGEE. The CDR3 sequence: CASSGQGAGDYGYTF. CDR3 coding DNA: TGTGCCAGCAGCGGACAGGGCGCGGGAGACTATGGCTACACCTTC.

This clonotype was counted between two and nine times. The genes are TRBV5-1 and TRBJ1-2; D may be TRBD1 (5 bases). The CDR3 length is 14 residues. Trimming pared 0 bases from V and 7 bases from J, leaving 13 bases between. Germline lookup yields CDR1 SGHRS and CDR2 YFSETQ. The CDR3 region is CASSLERGSVGYTF. CDR3 bases: TGCGCCAGCAGCTTGGAGAGGGGCTCGGTTGGCTACACCTTC.

This clonotype occurred many times. This chain joins TRBV6-5 and TRBJ2-7, with a weak D call TRBD1 (6 bases). V was clipped by 6 bases and J by 0 bases, with 12 bases between them. The CDR3 sequence is 14 residues long. CDR1 is MNHEY and CDR2 is SVGAGI in the germline V gene. The CDR3 DNA reads TGTGCCAGCAGGGATGGGGGCGCCTCCTACGAGCAGTACTTC. Translating it yields CASRDGGASYEQYF.

This chain joins TRBV7-2 and TRBJ2-3; D call uncertain. The CDR3 covers 15 residues. In germline, CDR1 is SGHTA, CDR2 FQGNSA. With 2 bases removed from V and 1 base from J, the gap between germline ends came to 10 bases. CDR3 sequence: CASSLSGSRTDTQYF. The CDR3 region has the DNA TGTGCCAGCAGCTTATCCGGGTCCCGCACAGATACGCAGTATTTT.

This chain uses TRBV19 with TRBJ2-1; TRBD2 matches at 8 bases. CDR3 length equals 16 residues. V lost 6 bases, J lost 3 bases, and 10 bases stayed unmatched. Germline V lookup: CDR1 LNHDA, CDR2 SQIVND (reference sequence). CDR3 DNA: TGTGCCAGTAGGACCTTATACCGGGGGGGCTACAATGAGCAGTTCTTC. Protein: CASRTLYRGGYNEQFF.

This clonotype was seen only once. Given a much more abundant clone one base away, this may be a read error. The rearrangement links TRBV5-1 to TRBJ1-5; D gene unclear. The end of the DNA is better explained by TRBJ2-3, so the J call may be wrong. This CDR3 region has 15 residues. Germline V gives CDR1 SGHRS, CDR2 YFSETQ. The CDR3 protein is CASSLDPVTDRPQYF. The CDR3 DNA is TGCGCCAGCAGCTTGGATCCAGTAACCGATCGGCCCCAGTATTTT.

Concerning this clonotype itself: One base away lies a much larger clone, so this may be a sequencing read error. V and J are TRBV29-1 and TRBJ2-4; D is unresolved. The end of the DNA aligns better with TRBJ2-7, so the J call may be wrong. This CDR3 has 11 residues. Looked up from germline, CDR1 is SQVTM and CDR2 is ANQGSEA. The CDR3 here is CSARERYEQYF. The CDR3 DNA reads as TGCAGCGCCAGAGAACGCTACGAGCAGTACTTC.

There are a few counts of this clonotype. The chain employs TRBV29-1 and TRBJ2-5; possible D gene TRBD1, 5 bases. The CDR3 has 12 residues. Germline CDR1 reads SQVTM; CDR2 reads ANQGSEA. V lost 5 bases and J 2 bases, leaving 9 bases between the germline ends. The CDR3 sequence is CSVRAGQETQYF. DNA for the CDR3: TGCAGCGTTCGGGCAGGGCAAGAGACCCAGTACTTC.

Details on this clonotype: A much larger clone lies a single base off, so this may be a read error. The CDR3 protein is CSVESIAGGRDEQYF. The CDR3, as DNA: TGCAGCGTTGAATCAATAGCGGGGGGGCGCGATGAGCAGTACTTC. V and J are TRBV29-1 and TRBJ2-7, with TRBD2 identical over 11 bases. This CDR3 comprises 15 residues. From germline, CDR1 is SQVTM and CDR2 ANQGSEA. V dropped 2 bases and J dropped 7; count of bases not matched to a gene: 10.

Worth noting for this clonotype: With a much larger clone just one base away, this may be a read error. V and J are TRBV20-1 and TRBJ2-3, with unresolved D. There are 16 residues in the CDR3. The germline gives CDR1 DFQATT, CDR2 SNEGSKA (reference sequence). Trimming pared 3 bases from V and 1 base from J, leaving 17 bases between. CDR3 region: CSARDALTERTDTQYF. For the CDR3, the DNA is TGCAGTGCTAGGGATGCCTTGACGGAGCGCACAGATACGCAGTATTTT.

Notes on this clonotype: Compared with germline, one end of the junction differs, possibly owing to a read error. The rearrangement joins TRBV12-3 or TRBV12-4 to TRBJ2-3, with D maybe TRBD1 (5 bases). The CDR3 is made up of 15 amino acids. The CDR3 here is CASNPPGRGADAQYF. DNA for the CDR3: TGTGCCAGCAATCCCCCAGGAAGGGGCGCAGATGCGCAGTATTTT.

For this clonotype: This could be a read error, since a much larger clone is one nucleotide away. This sequence joins TRBV7-2 and TRBJ1-4; no clear D gene. Germline loops: CDR1 SGHTA, CDR2 FQGNSA. This CDR3 is 16 amino acids long. The CDR3 nucleotides are TGTGCCAGCAGCTCCCTCCGCCAGGCAACTAATGAAAAACGGTTTTTT. It encodes CASSSLRQATNEKRFF.

V usage is TRBV7-2 and J usage is TRBJ2-2; D may be TRBD2 (5 bases). The CDR3 length is 16 residues. Deletions cut 4 bases from V and 0 bases from J, with 12 bases between. The germline V gene has CDR1 SGHTA and CDR2 FQGNSA. The CDR3, as DNA: TGTGCCAGCAGCTCCCGGGATAGGGCGAACACCGGGGAGCTGTTTTTT. Encoded protein: CASSSRDRANTGELFF.

This clonotype was counted once. The junction shows a germline mismatch at one end, possibly a read error. V usage is TRBV11-1 and J usage is TRBJ2-3; D may match TRBD1 or TRBD2 (5 bases each). In germline, CDR1 is SGHAT, CDR2 FQDESV (reference sequence). The CDR3 contains 13 residues. CDR3 sequence reads: CTSSPLWDLRQYF. The CDR3 bases are TGTACCAGCAGCCCTTTATGGGACCTCCGGCAGTATTTT.

This clonotype has a count of ten or more. The chain couples TRBV6-6 to TRBJ2-7, with 7 nucleotides matching TRBD2. This CDR3 has 15 residues. The trim removed 0 bases at V and 3 bases at J, leaving 5 bases unmatched. Germline values: CDR1 MNHNY, CDR2 SVGAGI (reference sequence). The CDR3, as DNA: TGTGCCAGCAGTTACTCCCCCAGCGGGGTCTACGAGCAGTACTTC. Protein product: CASSYSPSGVYEQYF.

This clonotype was seen ten or more times. The gene calls are TRBV7-9 and TRBJ2-7, with 8 bases aligning to TRBD1. There are 15 residues in the CDR3. After removal of 7 bases from V and 3 bases from J, the junction contained 11 bases not matched to a gene. The germline V gene encodes CDR1 SEHNR and CDR2 FQNEAQ (reference sequence). CDR3 sequence: CASTKTGESYYEQYF. Written as DNA, the CDR3 is TGTGCCAGCACGAAGACAGGGGAATCCTACTACGAGCAGTACTTC.

The genes are TRBV2 and TRBJ1-4, with D perhaps TRBD1 (5 bases). Germline loops: CDR1 SNHLY, CDR2 FYNNEI. The CDR3 consists of 16 residues. With 2 bases removed from V and 4 bases from J, the gap between germline ends came to 14 bases. The DNA of the CDR3 is TGTGCCAGCAGTGAACGTACGGGGCTAAGTAATGAAAAACTGTTTTTT. Translation: CASSERTGLSNEKLFF.

The CDR3 sequence: CAWALQGDYGYTF. Written as DNA, the CDR3 is TGTGCCTGGGCTCTTCAGGGTGACTATGGCTACACCTTC. This sequence joins TRBV30 and TRBJ1-2; D perhaps matches TRBD1 (5 bases). The CDR3 has 13 amino acids. The V end lost 5 bases, the J end lost 3 bases, and 13 bases lay between the germline ends. Germline assignment: CDR1 GTSNPN and CDR2 SVGIG (reference sequence).